This T cell receptor (beta chain) was identified during a study of graft-versus-host responses after intestinal transplantation. Trimming stripped 6 bases from V and 2 bases from J, with 10 bases between. The CDR3 runs to 13 residues. CDR1 is WNHNN and CDR2 is SYGVQD in the germline V gene (reference sequence). Whole-study results and caveats: GvH clones turned up in recipient marrow; some had shown up first in ileum or blood.

Co-plating was performed using roughly 200,000 CFSE-labeled responder cells and roughly 200,000 irradiated, violet-dye-labeled stimulator cells. The reaction was completed, and proliferating CFSE-low CD3+CD4+ and CD3+CD8+ responders were then sorted. TCRdb's copy holds only in-frame clones and misses some; the assay was immunoSEQ multiplex PCR. The sample lists tens of thousands of clones; 40% to 50% were seen once. This chain connects TRBV10-1 to TRBJ1-1; D not resolved. The origin of this receptor is a human patient who received an intestinal transplant. The starting material was alloreactive CD4+ T cells from a mixed lymphocyte reaction culture, obtained before intestinal transplant. Subset denoted: CFSE-low proliferating T cells sorted from roughly six-day pre-transplant mixed lymphocyte reaction (GvH or HvG direction). The CDR3 DNA is TGCGCCAGCAGAGTAGGGAGAAACACTGAAGCTTTCTTT. Translation: CASRVGRNTEAFF.